This entry concerns a single T cell receptor (beta chain). Its specificity is not known. MiXCR was run by TCRdb on the 5' RACE reads, yielding one entry per CDR3 protein. The table has 1,800,000 or so distinct CDR3 sequences, about 32% seen once. The data belong to a study of identical twins. Regarding the study as a whole: Within cord blood, abundant beta clonotypes carried fewer insertions, but memory repertoires showed no such trend. Where out-of-frame alpha sequences were twin-shared, they showed excess low generation probability.

There are 14 residues in the CDR3. With 1 base removed from V and 7 bases from J, the gap between germline ends came to 12 bases. Germline V gives CDR1 SGHAT, CDR2 FQNNGV. The sequencing sample was made of cord blood. The V gene is TRBV11-2, the J gene TRBJ2-3, with a possible D match to TRBD2 (5 bases). The sequence was obtained from a newborn girl in good health. CDR3 sequence reads: CASSLVRGLHTQYF. CDR3 nucleotide sequence: TGTGCCAGCAGCTTAGTTCGCGGACTTCATACGCAGTATTTT.